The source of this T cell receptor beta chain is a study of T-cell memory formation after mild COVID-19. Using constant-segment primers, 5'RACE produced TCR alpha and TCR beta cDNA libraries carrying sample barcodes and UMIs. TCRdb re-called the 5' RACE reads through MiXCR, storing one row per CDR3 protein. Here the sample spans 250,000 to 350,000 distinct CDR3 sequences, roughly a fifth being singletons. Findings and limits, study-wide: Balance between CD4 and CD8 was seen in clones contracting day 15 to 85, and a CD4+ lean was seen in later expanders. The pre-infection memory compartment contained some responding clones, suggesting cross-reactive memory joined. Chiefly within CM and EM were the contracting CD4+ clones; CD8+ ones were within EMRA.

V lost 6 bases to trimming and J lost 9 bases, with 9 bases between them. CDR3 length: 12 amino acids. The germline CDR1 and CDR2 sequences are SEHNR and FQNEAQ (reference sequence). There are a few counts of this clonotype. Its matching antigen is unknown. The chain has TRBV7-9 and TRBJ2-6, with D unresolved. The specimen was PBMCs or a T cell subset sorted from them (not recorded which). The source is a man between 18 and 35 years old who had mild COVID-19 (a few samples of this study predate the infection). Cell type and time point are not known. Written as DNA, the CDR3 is TGTGCCAGCAGTTCTTGGGACAACGTCCTGACTTTC. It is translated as CASSSWDNVLTF.